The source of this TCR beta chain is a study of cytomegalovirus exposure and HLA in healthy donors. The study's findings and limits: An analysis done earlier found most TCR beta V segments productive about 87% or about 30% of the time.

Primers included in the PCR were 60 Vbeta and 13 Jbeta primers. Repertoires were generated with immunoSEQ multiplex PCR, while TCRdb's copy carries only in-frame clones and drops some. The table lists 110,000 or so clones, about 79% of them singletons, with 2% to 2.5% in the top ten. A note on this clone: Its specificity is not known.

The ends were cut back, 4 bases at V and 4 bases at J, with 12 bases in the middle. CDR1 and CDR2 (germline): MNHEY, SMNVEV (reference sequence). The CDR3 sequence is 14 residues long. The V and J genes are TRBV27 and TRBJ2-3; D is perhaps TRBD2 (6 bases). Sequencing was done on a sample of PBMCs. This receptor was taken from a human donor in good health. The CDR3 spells CASSSGTRSDTQYF. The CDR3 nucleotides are TGTGCCAGCAGTTCCGGGACTCGATCAGATACGCAGTATTTT.